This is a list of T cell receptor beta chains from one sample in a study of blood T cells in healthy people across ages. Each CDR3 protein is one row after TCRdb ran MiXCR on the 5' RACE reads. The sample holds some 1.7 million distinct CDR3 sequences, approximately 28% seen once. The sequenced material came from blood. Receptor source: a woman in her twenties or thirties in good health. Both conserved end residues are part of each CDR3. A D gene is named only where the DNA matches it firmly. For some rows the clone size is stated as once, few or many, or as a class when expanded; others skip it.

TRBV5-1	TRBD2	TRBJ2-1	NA	TGCGCCAGCAGCTTGGACCCGACTAGCGGGGAGCAGTTCTTC	CASSLDPTSGEQFF
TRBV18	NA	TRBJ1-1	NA	TGTGCCAGCTCACCTTCAACGGGGGCTGAAGCTTTCTTT	CASSPSTGAEAFF
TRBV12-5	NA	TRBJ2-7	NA	TGTGCTAGTGGTTTGGGTCAGGGGCTGAGCTCCTACGAGCAGTACTTC	CASGLGQGLSSYEQYF
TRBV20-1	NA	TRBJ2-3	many	TGCAGTGCTCTAGGGGGGGCAGTTACAGATACGCAGTATTTT	CSALGGAVTDTQYF
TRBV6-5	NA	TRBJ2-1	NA	TGTGCCAGCAAAAGGGGGAATGAGCAGTTCTTC	CASKRGNEQFF
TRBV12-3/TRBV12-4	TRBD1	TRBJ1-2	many	TGTGCCAGCACGTCCGAGCGGACAGGATATGGCTACACCTTC	CASTSERTGYGYTF
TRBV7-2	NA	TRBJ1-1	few	TGTGCCAGCAGCTTAGCGGTGGGGGGCTCTGAAGCTTTCTTT	CASSLAVGGSEAFF
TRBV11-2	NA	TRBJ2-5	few	TGTGCCAGCAGCTTAGTCGGTTGGGGTTGGGAAGAGGCCCAGTACTTC	CASSLVGWGWEEAQYF
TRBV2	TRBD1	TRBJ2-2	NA	TGTGCCAGCAAGGGACAGGGCGCCGGGGAGCTGTTTTTT	CASKGQGAGELFF
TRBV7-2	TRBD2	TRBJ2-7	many	TGTGCCAGCGGCGCTAGCGGGTATACCTACGAGCAGTACTTC	CASGASGYTYEQYF
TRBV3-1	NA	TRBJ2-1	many	TGTGCCAGCAGCCAAGACGGTGGGACCAGGGAGCAGTTCTTC	CASSQDGGTREQFF
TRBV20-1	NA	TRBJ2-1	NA	TGCGGTGCTGTGAAGTTTAGCTCCTGCAATGAGCAGTTCTTC	CGAVKFSSCNEQFF
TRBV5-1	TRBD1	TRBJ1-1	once	TGCGCCAGCAGCTTGTGGGTAGGACAGGGGGGAACTGAAGCTTTCTTT	CASSLWVGQGGTEAFF
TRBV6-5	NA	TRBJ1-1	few	TGTGCCAGCAAATTGAACACTGAAGCTTTCTTT	CASKLNTEAFF
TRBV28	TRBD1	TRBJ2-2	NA	TGTGCCAGCAGTCTCGGACAGGGGGTCAGTTTAACCGGGGAGCTGTTTTTT	CASSLGQGVSLTGELFF
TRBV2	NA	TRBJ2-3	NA	TGTGCCAGCAGCCTGACTACTGCCAACACAGATACGCAGTATTTT	CASSLTTANTDTQYF
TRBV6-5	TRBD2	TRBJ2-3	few	TGTGCCAACACGGGGCTAGCGGGGTCCCTCACAGATACGCAGTATTTT	CANTGLAGSLTDTQYF
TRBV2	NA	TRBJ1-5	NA	TGTGCCAGCTTGAGTGCAAAATCCGGGACACTAAGCAATCAGCCCCAGCATTTT	CASLSAKSGTLSNQPQHF
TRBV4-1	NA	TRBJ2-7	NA	TGCGCCAGCAGCCAAGAGGCTTCCTACGAGCAGTACTTC	CASSQEASYEQYF
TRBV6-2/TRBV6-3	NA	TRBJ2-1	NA	TGTGCCAGCAGTTACCCCGACAGAGGGAGTTACAATGAGCAGTTCTTC	CASSYPDRGSYNEQFF
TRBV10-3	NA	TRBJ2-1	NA	TGTGCCATCTCTGGACGACTAGTTTCCTATGAGCAGTTCTTC	CAISGRLVSYEQFF
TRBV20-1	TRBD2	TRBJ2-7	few	TGCAGTGCAGCGTACCCTAGCGGGGTCTACGAGCAGTACTTC	CSAAYPSGVYEQYF
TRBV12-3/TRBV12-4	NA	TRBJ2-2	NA	TGTGCCAGCAAAACACAGGGTTTCACCGGGGAGCTGTTTTTT	CASKTQGFTGELFF
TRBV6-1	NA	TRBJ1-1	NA	TGTGCCAGCAGGCCGAACCTCTTTTACGGGGCTTTCTTT	CASRPNLFYGAFF
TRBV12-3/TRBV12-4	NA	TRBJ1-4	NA	TGTGCCAGCAGTTCCCAGGGGTTGTACGAAAAACGGTTTTTT	CASSSQGLYEKRFF
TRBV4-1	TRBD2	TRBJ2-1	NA	TGCGCCAGCAGCCAACTCAGAACCGGGACTAGCCTTAATGAGCAGTTCTTC	CASSQLRTGTSLNEQFF
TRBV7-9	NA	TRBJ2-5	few	TGTGCCAGCAGCTTAGGGGCAGGGGACGTGAAGACCCAGTACTTC	CASSLGAGDVKTQYF
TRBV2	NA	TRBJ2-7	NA	TGTGCCAGCAGTCCAGGTAAATCCTACGAGCAGTACTTC	CASSPGKSYEQYF
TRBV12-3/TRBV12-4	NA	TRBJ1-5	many	TGTGCCAGCAGTCCAGGGTCTCAGCCCCAGCATTTT	CASSPGSQPQHF
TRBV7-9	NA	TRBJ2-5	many	TGTGCCAGCAGCTTAGCGGGGGGAAACCAAGAGACCCAGTACTTC	CASSLAGGNQETQYF
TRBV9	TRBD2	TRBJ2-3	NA	TGTGCCAGCAGCTTCCGAGCGGGGGGGCTAGATACGCAGTATTTT	CASSFRAGGLDTQYF
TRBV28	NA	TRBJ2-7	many	TGTGCCAGCAGCCCCCAAATTAGGGTTACCTACGAGCAGTACTTC	CASSPQIRVTYEQYF
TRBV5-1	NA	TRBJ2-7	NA	TGCACCAGCAGCTTGGTACCGGTGGCCTACGAGCAGTACTTC	CTSSLVPVAYEQYF
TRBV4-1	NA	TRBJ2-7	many	TGCGCCAGCAGCCACCCCGGGACGGCCTCCTACGAGCAGTACTTC	CASSHPGTASYEQYF
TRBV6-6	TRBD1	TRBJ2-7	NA	TGTGCCAGCAGTGCCGGACAGGGGGTTGGGCCTGATGAGCAGTACTTC	CASSAGQGVGPDEQYF
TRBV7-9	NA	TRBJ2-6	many	TGTGCCAGCAGCAACCGGGACACTCCGTCCGGGGCCAACGTCCTGACTTTC	CASSNRDTPSGANVLTF
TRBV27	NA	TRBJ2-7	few	TGTGCCAGCAGTTTTGCAGTAGCAAGCTACGAGCAGTACTTC	CASSFAVASYEQYF
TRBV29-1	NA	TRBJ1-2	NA	TGCAGCGTTGACCACCCACCCGGCGGGACGGAGGTCCGACTGAGTGGCTACACCTTC	CSVDHPPGGTEVRLSGYTF
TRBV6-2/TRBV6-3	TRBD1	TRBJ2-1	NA	TGTGCCAGCAGAGCAACTTCCGGGACAGCCTACAATGAGCAGTTCTTC	CASRATSGTAYNEQFF
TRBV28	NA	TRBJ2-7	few	TGTGCCAGCAGTTGGGAGACAGGTAGAGTCTACGAGCAGTACTTC	CASSWETGRVYEQYF
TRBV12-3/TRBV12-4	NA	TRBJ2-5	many	TGTGCCAGCAGCACCGGGAACCAAGAGACCCAGTACTTC	CASSTGNQETQYF
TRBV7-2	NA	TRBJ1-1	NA	TGTGCCAGCAGCCAGAGGGTTGGGGGGTCTAGCCCTGAAGCTTTCTTT	CASSQRVGGSSPEAFF
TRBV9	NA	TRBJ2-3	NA	TGTGCCAGCAGCGTAGGACCAGGCCGCCGGATCGAAGATACGCAGTATTTT	CASSVGPGRRIEDTQYF
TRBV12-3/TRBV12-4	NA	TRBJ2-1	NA	TGTGCCTGCAGTAAGCGGCCACTCTCCTACAATGAGCAGTTCTTC	CACSKRPLSYNEQFF
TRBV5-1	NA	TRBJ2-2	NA	TGCGCCAGCAGCTTGTCGCCAGCGGGTTCCGGGGAGCTGTTTTTT	CASSLSPAGSGELFF
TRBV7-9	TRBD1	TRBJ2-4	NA	TGTGCCAGCAGCTTAGTGCTCGACAGGGACATTCAGTACTTC	CASSLVLDRDIQYF
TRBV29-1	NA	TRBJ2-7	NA	TGCAGCGTTGAGCCTGCGGTGGGTGGATACGAGCAGTACTTC	CSVEPAVGGYEQYF
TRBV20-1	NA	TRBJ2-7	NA	TGCAGTGCTAGAGAAGACGGGGACCAAACCTACGAGCAGTACTTC	CSAREDGDQTYEQYF
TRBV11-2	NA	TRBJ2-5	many	TGTGCCAGCAGCCCCCAACGGGAGACCCAGTACTTC	CASSPQRETQYF
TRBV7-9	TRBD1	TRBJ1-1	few	TGTGCCAGCAGCTTAGGAGGGACAGGTACTGAAGCTTTCTTT	CASSLGGTGTEAFF
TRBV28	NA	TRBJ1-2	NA	TGTGCCAGCAGCAGGACCGGCTACACCTTC	CASSRTGYTF
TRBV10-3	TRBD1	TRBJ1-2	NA	TGTGCCATACAGGGGGGGCCCCTCTATGGCTACACCTTC	CAIQGGPLYGYTF
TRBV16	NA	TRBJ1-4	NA	TGTGCCAGCAGCCAATCCAGAAATGAAAAACTGTTTTTT	CASSQSRNEKLFF
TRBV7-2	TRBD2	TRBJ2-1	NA	TGTGCCAGCAGCTTAAATTCTCGTAGCGGGAGCTCCTACAATGAGCAGTTCTTC	CASSLNSRSGSSYNEQFF
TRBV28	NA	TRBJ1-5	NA	TGTGCCAGCAGTTCCTTTTACAGGAACGTGGGGAATCAGCCCCAGCATTTT	CASSSFYRNVGNQPQHF
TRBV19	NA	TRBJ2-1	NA	TGTGCCAGTAGACAAACTGGTTCTAGCTCCTACAATGAGCAGTTCTTC	CASRQTGSSSYNEQFF
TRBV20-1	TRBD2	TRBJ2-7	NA	TGCAGTGCTAGGGAGATTAGCGGGAGGGCCGACATTCAGGACTTC	CSAREISGRADIQDF
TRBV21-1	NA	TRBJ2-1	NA	TGTGCCGGCAGCAAAGAACTAGTGGGGGACAATGAGCAGTTCTTC	CAGSKELVGDNEQFF
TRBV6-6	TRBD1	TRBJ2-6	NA	TGTGCCAGCAGACCAGACAGGGGGCACGGGGCCAACGTCCTGACTTTC	CASRPDRGHGANVLTF